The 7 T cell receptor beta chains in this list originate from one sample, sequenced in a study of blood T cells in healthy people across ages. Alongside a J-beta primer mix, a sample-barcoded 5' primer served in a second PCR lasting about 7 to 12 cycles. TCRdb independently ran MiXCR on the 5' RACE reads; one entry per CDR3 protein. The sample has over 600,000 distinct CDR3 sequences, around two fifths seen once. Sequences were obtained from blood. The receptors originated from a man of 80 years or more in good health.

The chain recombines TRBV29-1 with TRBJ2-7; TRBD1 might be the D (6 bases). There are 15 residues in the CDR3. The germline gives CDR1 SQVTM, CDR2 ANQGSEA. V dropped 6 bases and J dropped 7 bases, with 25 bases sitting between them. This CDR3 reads CSVLPGPGTTTEQYF. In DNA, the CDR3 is TGCAGCGTCTTACCCGGCCCCGGGACAACTACGGAGCAGTACTTC.

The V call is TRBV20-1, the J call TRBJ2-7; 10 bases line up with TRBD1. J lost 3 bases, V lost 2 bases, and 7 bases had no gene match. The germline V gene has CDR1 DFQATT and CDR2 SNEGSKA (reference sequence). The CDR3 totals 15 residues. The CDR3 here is CSARPLRTGGYEQYF. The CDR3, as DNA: TGCAGTGCTAGACCCCTCCGGACAGGGGGCTACGAGCAGTACTTC.

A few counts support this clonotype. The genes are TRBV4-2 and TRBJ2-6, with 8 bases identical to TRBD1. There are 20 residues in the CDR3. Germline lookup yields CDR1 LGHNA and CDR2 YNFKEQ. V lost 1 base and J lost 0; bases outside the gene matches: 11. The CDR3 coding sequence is TGTGCCAGCAGCCAAGTAAGCACCGGGACAGGCCCCTCTGGGGCCAACGTCCTGACTTTC. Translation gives CASSQVSTGTGPSGANVLTF.

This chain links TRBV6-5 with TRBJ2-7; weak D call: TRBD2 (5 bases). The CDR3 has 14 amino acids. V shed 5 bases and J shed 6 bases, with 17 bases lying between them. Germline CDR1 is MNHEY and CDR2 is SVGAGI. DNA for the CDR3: TGTGCCAGCAGTATGAGCGGAGGCCCTCGCGAGCAGTACTTC. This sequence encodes CASSMSGGPREQYF.

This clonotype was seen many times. The DNA of the CDR3 is TGTGCCAGCAGTTTAGAGGAGGGGGGGAAAGGCTACGAGCAGTACTTC. Its translation is CASSLEEGGKGYEQYF. The genes are TRBV27 and TRBJ2-7, with D possibly being TRBD2 (7 bases). The V gene lost 2 bases and the J gene lost 3 bases, with 17 bases spanning the gap. The CDR3 sequence is 16 residues long. The germline V gene has CDR1 MNHEY and CDR2 SMNVEV (reference sequence).

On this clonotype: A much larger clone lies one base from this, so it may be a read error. For the CDR3, the DNA is TGTGCCAGCAGCTCGTACTGGGAGCAGTACTTC. As protein: CASSSYWEQYF. This rearrangement joins TRBV7-2 to TRBJ2-5; D may be TRBD2 (5 bases). Trimming removed 4 bases at V and 11 bases at J, with 11 bases between. Germline V lookup: CDR1 SGHTA, CDR2 FQGNSA. The CDR3 covers 11 residues.

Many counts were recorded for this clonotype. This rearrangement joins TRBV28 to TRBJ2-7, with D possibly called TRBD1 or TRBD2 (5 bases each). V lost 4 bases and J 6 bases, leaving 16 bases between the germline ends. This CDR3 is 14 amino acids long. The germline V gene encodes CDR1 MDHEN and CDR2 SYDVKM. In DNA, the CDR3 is TGTGCCAGCAGTTGGATTCAGGGAGTGAGCGAGCAGTACTTC. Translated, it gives CASSWIQGVSEQYF.